Listed below are T cell receptor beta chains from one sample, sequenced in a study of shared clonotypes between healthy human individuals. Sequencing used immunoSEQ multiplex PCR; TCRdb keeps in-frame clones, though not all of them. The sample has about 2.4 million clones, over 85% seen once; the top ten hold about 0.13%. Material: naive CD4+ T cells sorted from blood. These receptors were taken from a man between 18 and 29 years old in good health. The CDR3 runs from the conserved cysteine through the conserved F or W. D genes are given only for firm matches. Not all rows give a size; the values are once, few, many and, for expanded clones, a class.

d_call | j_call | clone_size | v_call | cdr3_aa | cdr3_nt
NA | TRBJ1-2 | once | TRBV6-5 | CASSYSGHSGYTF | TGTGCCAGCAGTTACTCAGGTCACTCTGGCTACACCTTC
TRBD1 | TRBJ1-2 | NA | TRBV7-2 | CASSRFGTGGAKDYGYTF | TGTGCCAGCAGCCGCTTCGGGACAGGGGGCGCGAAGGACTATGGCTACACCTTC
NA | TRBJ2-5 | NA | TRBV10-3 | CATVRTMRETQYF | TGTGCCACAGTCCGGACTATGCGGGAGACCCAGTACTTC
NA | TRBJ1-4 | NA | TRBV30 | CAWSDRAYNEKLFF | TGTGCCTGGAGTGACAGGGCCTATAATGAAAAACTGTTTTTT
NA | TRBJ2-1 | NA | TRBV6-1 | CASRLQTSYNEQFF | TGTGCCAGCAGGTTGCAAACTTCCTACAATGAGCAGTTCTTC
NA | TRBJ1-4 | NA | TRBV11-2 | CASSAWSGEKLFF | TGTGCCAGCAGCGCGTGGTCTGGTGAAAAACTGTTTTTT
TRBD1 | TRBJ2-3 | NA | TRBV4-3 | CASSRRQGSDTQYF | TGCGCCAGCAGTCGGAGACAGGGGTCAGATACGCAGTATTTT
TRBD1 | TRBJ1-2 | NA | TRBV28 | CASRKNRGPRDYGYTF | TGTGCCAGCAGAAAAAACAGGGGGCCCCGGGACTATGGCTACACCTTC
NA | TRBJ2-7 | NA | TRBV27 | CASSLSAGVSSYEQYF | TGTGCCAGCAGTTTATCCGCAGGGGTTAGCTCCTACGAGCAGTACTTC
NA | TRBJ1-1 | NA | TRBV18 | CASSPGMATEAFF | TGTGCCAGCTCACCAGGGATGGCGACTGAAGCTTTCTTT
NA | TRBJ1-6 | NA | TRBV5-6 | CASSIRDKSNSPLHF | TGTGCCAGCAGCATTCGGGACAAGTCAAACTCACCCCTCCACTTT
TRBD1 | TRBJ2-7 | NA | TRBV18 | CASSPPRQGAYEQYF | TGTGCCAGCTCACCACCCAGACAGGGGGCTTACGAGCAGTACTTC
NA | TRBJ1-4 | NA | TRBV6-1 | CASSESGVLNEKLFF | TGTGCCAGCAGTGAATCGGGGGTACTTAATGAAAAACTGTTTTTT